These T cell receptor beta chains were read from a single sample in a study of CXCR3-negative and CXCR3-positive naive CD8 T cells. TCRdb re-analyzed the 5' RACE reads; it lists each CDR3 protein once, without DNA. This sample contains tens of thousands of distinct CDR3 sequences. Sequencing was performed on naive CXCR3- CD8+ T cells from blood. These receptors all stem from a human donor in good health. Some clones in this sample may be carry-over from other donors' samples. Both conserved end residues are part of each CDR3. Some rows have no size entry. The others give once, few or many, or a class for an expanded clone.

clone_size: .
v_call: TRBV5-1
j_call: TRBJ1-5
cdr3_aa: CARGGGHQPQHF

clone_size: .
v_call: TRBV11-2
j_call: TRBJ2-5
cdr3_aa: CASSLAPVRAGKGETQYF

clone_size: .
v_call: TRBV3-1
j_call: TRBJ2-5
cdr3_aa: CASSPRSAGQETQYF

clone_size: .
v_call: TRBV6-2/TRBV6-3
j_call: TRBJ2-5
cdr3_aa: CASTDRGQETQYF

clone_size: .
v_call: TRBV29-1
j_call: TRBJ2-7
cdr3_aa: CSVEGRGAEQYF

clone_size: .
v_call: TRBV7-9
j_call: TRBJ2-7
cdr3_aa: CASSWGQGGYEQYF

clone_size: .
v_call: TRBV7-9
j_call: TRBJ2-4
cdr3_aa: CASSLGGGFGNIQYF

clone_size: .
v_call: TRBV29-1
j_call: TRBJ2-7
cdr3_aa: CSATTSTEGFQQYF

clone_size: .
v_call: TRBV29-1
j_call: TRBJ2-2
cdr3_aa: CSASGTENTGELFF

clone_size: .
v_call: TRBV7-9
j_call: TRBJ2-3
cdr3_aa: CASLLAGNTDTQYF

clone_size: .
v_call: TRBV20-1
j_call: TRBJ2-7
cdr3_aa: CSALTGYEQYF

clone_size: .
v_call: TRBV7-2
j_call: TRBJ2-1
cdr3_aa: CASSLAIYNEQFF

clone_size: .
v_call: TRBV5-1
j_call: TRBJ2-1
cdr3_aa: CATSGPPEDEQFF

clone_size: .
v_call: TRBV12-3/TRBV12-4
j_call: TRBJ2-5
cdr3_aa: CASSLGRLLAGELQETQYF

clone_size: .
v_call: TRBV27
j_call: TRBJ2-7
cdr3_aa: CASSGEFSYEQYF

clone_size: .
v_call: TRBV29-1
j_call: TRBJ1-2
cdr3_aa: CTGSSRHGYTF

clone_size: .
v_call: TRBV5-4
j_call: TRBJ2-7
cdr3_aa: CASSFGTPEQYF

clone_size: .
v_call: TRBV25-1
j_call: TRBJ2-2
cdr3_aa: CASSESNDRSYTGELFF

clone_size: .
v_call: TRBV7-8
j_call: TRBJ2-1
cdr3_aa: CASMSERGGNDNEQFF

clone_size: .
v_call: TRBV27
j_call: TRBJ2-7
cdr3_aa: CASSPILVSGRTYEQYF

clone_size: .
v_call: TRBV5-1
j_call: TRBJ2-1
cdr3_aa: CASSHGAVLAVLSYNEQFF

clone_size: .
v_call: TRBV7-9
j_call: TRBJ2-2
cdr3_aa: CASSRPGTGFGNTGELFF

clone_size: .
v_call: TRBV18
j_call: TRBJ2-7
cdr3_aa: CASSPGQGEYEQYF

clone_size: .
v_call: TRBV7-9
j_call: TRBJ2-4
cdr3_aa: CASSAGQLLAKNIQYF

clone_size: .
v_call: TRBV2
j_call: TRBJ2-2
cdr3_aa: CASSEARSDNTGELFF

clone_size: medium-sized
v_call: TRBV4-2
j_call: TRBJ2-2
cdr3_aa: CASSQDRSAGELFF

clone_size: .
v_call: TRBV15
j_call: TRBJ1-5
cdr3_aa: CATSGDREGNQPQHF

clone_size: .
v_call: TRBV2
j_call: TRBJ2-1
cdr3_aa: CASSEVAEPAYNEQFF

clone_size: .
v_call: TRBV6-2/TRBV6-3
j_call: TRBJ2-7
cdr3_aa: CASSTPDRGSGYEQYF

clone_size: .
v_call: TRBV7-2
j_call: TRBJ2-7
cdr3_aa: CASSLLGGGHYEQYF

clone_size: .
v_call: TRBV28
j_call: TRBJ2-3
cdr3_aa: CASSSPGTRDTDTQYF

clone_size: .
v_call: TRBV29-1
j_call: TRBJ1-2
cdr3_aa: CSVDGGATNYGYTF

clone_size: .
v_call: TRBV7-8
j_call: TRBJ1-1
cdr3_aa: CASSLTGGHTEAFF

clone_size: .
v_call: TRBV14
j_call: TRBJ1-1
cdr3_aa: CASSYRGGTEAFF

clone_size: medium-sized
v_call: TRBV6-2/TRBV6-3
j_call: TRBJ1-6
cdr3_aa: CASSSPGQGDNSPLHF

clone_size: .
v_call: TRBV29-1
j_call: TRBJ2-3
cdr3_aa: CSVATLSSTDTQYF

clone_size: .
v_call: TRBV29-1
j_call: TRBJ2-1
cdr3_aa: CSVEGLRKSSYNEQFF

clone_size: .
v_call: TRBV12-3/TRBV12-4
j_call: TRBJ2-5
cdr3_aa: CASSSDRAEGETQYF

clone_size: .
v_call: TRBV20-1
j_call: TRBJ2-7
cdr3_aa: CSAKRISYEQYF

clone_size: .
v_call: TRBV29-1
j_call: TRBJ2-1
cdr3_aa: CSVGSAGANEQFF

clone_size: .
v_call: TRBV5-5
j_call: TRBJ2-1
cdr3_aa: CASSAWTDNEQFF

clone_size: .
v_call: TRBV6-5
j_call: TRBJ2-7
cdr3_aa: CASSDASAQYF

clone_size: .
v_call: TRBV19
j_call: TRBJ1-1
cdr3_aa: CASSGDNTEAFF

clone_size: .
v_call: TRBV7-7
j_call: TRBJ2-7
cdr3_aa: CASSPEGAGGIYEQYF

clone_size: .
v_call: TRBV28
j_call: TRBJ2-7
cdr3_aa: CASSLTGGYEQYF

clone_size: .
v_call: TRBV12-3/TRBV12-4
j_call: TRBJ2-7
cdr3_aa: CASSLFLLGRTYEQYF

clone_size: .
v_call: TRBV6-2/TRBV6-3
j_call: TRBJ1-5
cdr3_aa: CASTGTFSNQPQHF

clone_size: .
v_call: TRBV7-6
j_call: TRBJ1-1
cdr3_aa: CASSLVGQGEAFF

clone_size: .
v_call: TRBV9
j_call: TRBJ2-7
cdr3_aa: CASSAGTVYEQYF